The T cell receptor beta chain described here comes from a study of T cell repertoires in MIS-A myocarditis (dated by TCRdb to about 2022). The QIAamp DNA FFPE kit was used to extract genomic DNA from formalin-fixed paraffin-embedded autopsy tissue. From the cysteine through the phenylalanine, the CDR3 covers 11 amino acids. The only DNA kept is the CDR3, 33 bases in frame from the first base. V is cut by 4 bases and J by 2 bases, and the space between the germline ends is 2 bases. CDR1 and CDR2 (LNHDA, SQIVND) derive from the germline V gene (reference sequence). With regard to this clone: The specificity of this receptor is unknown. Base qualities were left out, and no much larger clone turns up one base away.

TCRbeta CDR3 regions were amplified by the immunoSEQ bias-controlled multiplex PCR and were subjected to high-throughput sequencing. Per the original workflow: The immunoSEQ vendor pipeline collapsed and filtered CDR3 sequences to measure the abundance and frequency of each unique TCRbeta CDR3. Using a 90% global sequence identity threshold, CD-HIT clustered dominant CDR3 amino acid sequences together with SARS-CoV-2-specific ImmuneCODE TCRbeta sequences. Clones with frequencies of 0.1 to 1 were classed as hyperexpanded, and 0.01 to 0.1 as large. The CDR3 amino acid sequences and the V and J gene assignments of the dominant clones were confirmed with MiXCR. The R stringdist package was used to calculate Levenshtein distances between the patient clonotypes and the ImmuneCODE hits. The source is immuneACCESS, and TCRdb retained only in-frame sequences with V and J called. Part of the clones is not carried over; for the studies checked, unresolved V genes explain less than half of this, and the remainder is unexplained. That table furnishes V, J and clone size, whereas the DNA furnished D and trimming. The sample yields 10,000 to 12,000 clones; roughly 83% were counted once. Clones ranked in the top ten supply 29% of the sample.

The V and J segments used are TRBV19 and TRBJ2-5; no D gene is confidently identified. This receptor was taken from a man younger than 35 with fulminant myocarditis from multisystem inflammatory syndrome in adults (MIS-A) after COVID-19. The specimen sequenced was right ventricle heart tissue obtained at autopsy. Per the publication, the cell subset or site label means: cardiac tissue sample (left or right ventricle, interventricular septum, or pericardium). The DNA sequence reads TGTGCCAGTAGTACGCAAGAGACCCAGTACTTC. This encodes CASSTQETQYF.